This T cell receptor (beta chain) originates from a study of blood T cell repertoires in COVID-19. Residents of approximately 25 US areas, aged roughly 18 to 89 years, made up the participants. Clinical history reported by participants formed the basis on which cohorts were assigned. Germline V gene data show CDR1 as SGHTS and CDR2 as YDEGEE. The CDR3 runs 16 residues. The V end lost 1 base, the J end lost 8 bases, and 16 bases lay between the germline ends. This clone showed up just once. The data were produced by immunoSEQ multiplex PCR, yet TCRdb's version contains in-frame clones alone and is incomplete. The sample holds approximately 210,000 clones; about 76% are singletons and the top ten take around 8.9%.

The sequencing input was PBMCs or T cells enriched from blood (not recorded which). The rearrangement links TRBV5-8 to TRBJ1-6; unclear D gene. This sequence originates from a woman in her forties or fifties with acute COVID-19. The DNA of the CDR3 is TGTGCCAGCAGCTTGTACTTCGGCAAGGAGGATTCACCCCTCCACTTT. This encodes CASSLYFGKEDSPLHF.